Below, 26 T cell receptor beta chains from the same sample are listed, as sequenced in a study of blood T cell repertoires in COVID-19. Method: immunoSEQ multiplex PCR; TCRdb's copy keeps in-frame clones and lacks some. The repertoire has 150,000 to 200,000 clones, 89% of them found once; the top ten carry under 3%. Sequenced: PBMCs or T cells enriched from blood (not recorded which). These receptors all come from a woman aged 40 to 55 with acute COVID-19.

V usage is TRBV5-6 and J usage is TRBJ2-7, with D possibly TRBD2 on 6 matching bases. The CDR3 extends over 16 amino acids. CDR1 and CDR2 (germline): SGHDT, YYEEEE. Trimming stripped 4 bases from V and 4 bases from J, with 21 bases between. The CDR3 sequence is CASSLGLLSLSYEQYF. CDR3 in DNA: TGTGCCAGCAGCCTGGGACTCCTGAGCCTTTCTTACGAGCAGTACTTC.

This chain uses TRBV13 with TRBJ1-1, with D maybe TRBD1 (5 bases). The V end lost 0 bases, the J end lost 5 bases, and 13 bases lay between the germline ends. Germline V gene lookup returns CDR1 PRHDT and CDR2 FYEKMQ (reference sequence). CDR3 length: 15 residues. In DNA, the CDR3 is TGTGCCAGCAGCTTAGGTCAGGGTACTCGTACTGAAGCTTTCTTT. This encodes CASSLGQGTRTEAFF.

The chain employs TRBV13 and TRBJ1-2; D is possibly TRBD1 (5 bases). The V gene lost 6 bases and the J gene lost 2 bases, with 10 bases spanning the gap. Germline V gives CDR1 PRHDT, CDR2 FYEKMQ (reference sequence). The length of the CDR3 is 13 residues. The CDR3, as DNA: TGTGCCAGCAGGAGACAGCTGAACTATGGCTACACCTTC. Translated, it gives CASRRQLNYGYTF.

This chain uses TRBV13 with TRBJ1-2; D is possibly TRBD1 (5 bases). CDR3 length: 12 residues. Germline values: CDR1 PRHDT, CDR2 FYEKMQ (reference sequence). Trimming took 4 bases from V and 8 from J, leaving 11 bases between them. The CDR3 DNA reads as TGTGCCAGCAGCTGGGAAGGGGCGGGCTACACCTTC. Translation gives CASSWEGAGYTF.

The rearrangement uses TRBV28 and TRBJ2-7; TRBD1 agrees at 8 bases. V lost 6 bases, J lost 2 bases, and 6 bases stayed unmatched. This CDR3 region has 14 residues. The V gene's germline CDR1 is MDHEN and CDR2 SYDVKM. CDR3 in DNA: TGTGCCAGCAGGACCGGGACAGGAGCCTACGAGCAGTACTTC. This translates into CASRTGTGAYEQYF.

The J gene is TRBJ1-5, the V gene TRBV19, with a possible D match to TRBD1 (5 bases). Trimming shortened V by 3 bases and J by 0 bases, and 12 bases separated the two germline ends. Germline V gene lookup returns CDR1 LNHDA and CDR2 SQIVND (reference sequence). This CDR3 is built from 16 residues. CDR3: CASSMRWGNSNQPQHF. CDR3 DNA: TGTGCCAGTAGTATGCGATGGGGCAATAGCAATCAGCCCCAGCATTTT.

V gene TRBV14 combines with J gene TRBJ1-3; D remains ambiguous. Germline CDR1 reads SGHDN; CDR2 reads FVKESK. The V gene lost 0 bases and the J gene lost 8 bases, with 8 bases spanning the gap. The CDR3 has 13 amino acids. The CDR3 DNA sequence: TGTGCCAGCAGCCAAGAGGTGGCCCACACCATATATTTT. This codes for CASSQEVAHTIYF.

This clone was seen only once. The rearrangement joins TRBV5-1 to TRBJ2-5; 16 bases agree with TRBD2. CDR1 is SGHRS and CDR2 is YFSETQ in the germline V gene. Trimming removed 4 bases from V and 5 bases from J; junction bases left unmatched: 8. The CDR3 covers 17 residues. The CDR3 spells CASSPGLAGGPEETQYF. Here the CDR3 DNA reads TGCGCCAGCAGCCCGGGACTAGCGGGAGGGCCGGAGGAGACCCAGTACTTC.

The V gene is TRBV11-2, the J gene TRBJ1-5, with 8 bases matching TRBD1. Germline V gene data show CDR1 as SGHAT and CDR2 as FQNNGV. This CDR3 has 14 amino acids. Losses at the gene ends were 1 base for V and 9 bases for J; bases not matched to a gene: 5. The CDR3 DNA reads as TGTGCCAGCAGCTTAGGACAGGGGAGTAGGCCCCAGCATTTT. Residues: CASSLGQGSRPQHF.

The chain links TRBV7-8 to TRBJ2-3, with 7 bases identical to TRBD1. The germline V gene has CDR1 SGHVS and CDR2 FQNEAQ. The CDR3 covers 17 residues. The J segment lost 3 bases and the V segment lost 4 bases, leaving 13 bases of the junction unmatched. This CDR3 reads CASSSAPGTVGTDTQYF. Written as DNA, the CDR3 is TGTGCCAGCAGCTCAGCTCCCGGGACAGTAGGGACAGATACGCAGTATTTT.

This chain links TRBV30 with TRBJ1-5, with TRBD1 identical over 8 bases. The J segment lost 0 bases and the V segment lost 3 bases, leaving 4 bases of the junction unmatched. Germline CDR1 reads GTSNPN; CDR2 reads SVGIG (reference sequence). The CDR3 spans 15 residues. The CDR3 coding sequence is TGTGCCTGGAGCGGGACAGGCTATAGCAATCAGCCCCAGCATTTT. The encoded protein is CAWSGTGYSNQPQHF.

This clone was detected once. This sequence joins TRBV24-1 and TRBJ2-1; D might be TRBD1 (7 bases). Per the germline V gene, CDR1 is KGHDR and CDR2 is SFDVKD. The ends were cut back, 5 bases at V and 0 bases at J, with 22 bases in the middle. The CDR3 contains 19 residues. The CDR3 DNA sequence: TGTGCCACCAGTGCCTTCCGACTAGGGGGCCAATTCTCCTACAATGAGCAGTTCTTC. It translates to CATSAFRLGGQFSYNEQFF.

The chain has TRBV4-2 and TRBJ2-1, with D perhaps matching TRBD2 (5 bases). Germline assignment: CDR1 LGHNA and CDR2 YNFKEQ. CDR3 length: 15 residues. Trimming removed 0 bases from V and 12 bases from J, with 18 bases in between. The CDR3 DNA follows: TGTGCCAGCAGCCAAGATGACGGGGTATTTTGGGGGCAGTTCTTC. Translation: CASSQDDGVFWGQFF.

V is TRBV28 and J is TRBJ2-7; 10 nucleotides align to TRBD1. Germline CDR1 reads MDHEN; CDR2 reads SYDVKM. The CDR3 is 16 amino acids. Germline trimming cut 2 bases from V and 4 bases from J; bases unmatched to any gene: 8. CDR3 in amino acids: CASSLAPGTGVYEQYF. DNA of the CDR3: TGTGCCAGCAGTTTAGCCCCCGGGACAGGGGTATACGAGCAGTACTTC.

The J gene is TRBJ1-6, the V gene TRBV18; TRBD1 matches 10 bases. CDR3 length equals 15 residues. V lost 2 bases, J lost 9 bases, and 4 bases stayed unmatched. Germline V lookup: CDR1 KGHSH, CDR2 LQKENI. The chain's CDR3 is CASSPDRGPVSPLHF. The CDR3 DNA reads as TGTGCCAGCTCACCAGACAGGGGGCCGGTTTCACCCCTCCACTTT.

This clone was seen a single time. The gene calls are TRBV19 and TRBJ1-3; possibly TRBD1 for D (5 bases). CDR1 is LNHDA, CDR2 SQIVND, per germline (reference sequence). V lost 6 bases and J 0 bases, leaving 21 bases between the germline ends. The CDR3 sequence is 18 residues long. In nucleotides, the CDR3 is TGTGCCAGTAGCCCCATTGGGGCAGCTCAGAGCTCTGGAAACACCATATATTTT. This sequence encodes CASSPIGAAQSSGNTIYF.

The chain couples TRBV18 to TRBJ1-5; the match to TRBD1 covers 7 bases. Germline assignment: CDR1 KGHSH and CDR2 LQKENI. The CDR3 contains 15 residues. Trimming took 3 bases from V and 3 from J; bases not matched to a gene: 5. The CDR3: CASSPSGTVNQPQHF. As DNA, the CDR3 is TGTGCCAGCTCACCGTCCGGGACAGTCAATCAGCCCCAGCATTTT. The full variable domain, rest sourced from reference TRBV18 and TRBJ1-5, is NAGVMQNPRHLVRRRGQEARLRCSPMKGHSHVYWYRQLPEEGLKFMVYLQKENIIDESGMPKERFSAEFPKEGPSILRIQQVVRGDSAAYFCASSPSGTVNQPQHFGDGTRLSIL.

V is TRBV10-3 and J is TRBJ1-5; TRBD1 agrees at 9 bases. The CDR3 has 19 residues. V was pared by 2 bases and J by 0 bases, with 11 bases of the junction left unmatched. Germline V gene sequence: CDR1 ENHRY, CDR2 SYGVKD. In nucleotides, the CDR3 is TGTGCCATCAGTGAGCGGGGACAGGGTAACGGGGGTAGCAATCAGCCCCAGCATTTT. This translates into CAISERGQGNGGSNQPQHF.

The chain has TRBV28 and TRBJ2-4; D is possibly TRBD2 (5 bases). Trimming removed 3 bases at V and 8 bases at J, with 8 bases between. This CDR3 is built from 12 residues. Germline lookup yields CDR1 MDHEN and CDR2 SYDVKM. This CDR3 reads CASSFAGDIQYF. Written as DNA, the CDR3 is TGTGCCAGCAGTTTTGCCGGGGACATTCAGTACTTC.

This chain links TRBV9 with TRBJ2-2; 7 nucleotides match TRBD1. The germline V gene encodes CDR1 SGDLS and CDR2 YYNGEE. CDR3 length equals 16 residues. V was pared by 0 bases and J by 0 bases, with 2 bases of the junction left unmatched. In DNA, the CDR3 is TGTGCCAGCAGCGTAGTGACAGGGACGAACACCGGGGAGCTGTTTTTT. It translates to CASSVVTGTNTGELFF. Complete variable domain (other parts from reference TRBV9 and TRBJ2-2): DSGVTQTPKHLITATGQRVTLRCSPRSGDLSVYWYQQSLDQGLQFLIQYYNGEERAKGNILERFSAQQFPDLHSELNLSSLELGDSALYFCASSVVTGTNTGELFFGEGSRLTVL.

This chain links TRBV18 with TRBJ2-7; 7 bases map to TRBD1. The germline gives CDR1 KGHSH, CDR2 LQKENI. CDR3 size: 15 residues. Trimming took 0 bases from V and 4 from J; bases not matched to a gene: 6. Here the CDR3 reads CASSPPGGQLYEQYF. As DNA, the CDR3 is TGTGCCAGCTCACCACCAGGGGGCCAGTTGTACGAGCAGTACTTC.

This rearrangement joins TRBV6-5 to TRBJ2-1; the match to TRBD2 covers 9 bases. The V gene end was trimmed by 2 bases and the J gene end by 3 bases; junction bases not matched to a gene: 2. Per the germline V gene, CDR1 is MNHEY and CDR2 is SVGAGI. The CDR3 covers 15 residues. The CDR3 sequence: CASSYGGRVYNEQFF. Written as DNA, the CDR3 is TGTGCCAGCAGTTACGGCGGGAGGGTCTACAATGAGCAGTTCTTC.

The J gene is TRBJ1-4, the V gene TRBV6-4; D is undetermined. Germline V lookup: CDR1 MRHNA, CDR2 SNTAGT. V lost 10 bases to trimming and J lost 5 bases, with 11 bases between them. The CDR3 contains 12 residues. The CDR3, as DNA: TGTGCCACCCAAGCTAGCAATGAAAAACTGTTTTTT. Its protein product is CATQASNEKLFF.

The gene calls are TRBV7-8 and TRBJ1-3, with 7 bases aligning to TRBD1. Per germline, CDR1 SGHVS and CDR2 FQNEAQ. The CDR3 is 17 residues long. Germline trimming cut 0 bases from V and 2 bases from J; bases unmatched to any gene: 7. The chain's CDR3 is CASSLARGQSPGNTIYF. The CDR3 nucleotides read TGTGCCAGCAGCTTAGCGAGGGGGCAAAGTCCTGGAAACACCATATATTTT.

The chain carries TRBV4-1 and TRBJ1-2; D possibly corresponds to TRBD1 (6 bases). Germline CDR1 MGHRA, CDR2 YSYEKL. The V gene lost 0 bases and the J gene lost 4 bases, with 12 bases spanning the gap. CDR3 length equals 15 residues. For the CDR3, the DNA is TGCGCCAGCAGCCAAGATCTGGACAGCTTCTATGGCTACACCTTC. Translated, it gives CASSQDLDSFYGYTF.

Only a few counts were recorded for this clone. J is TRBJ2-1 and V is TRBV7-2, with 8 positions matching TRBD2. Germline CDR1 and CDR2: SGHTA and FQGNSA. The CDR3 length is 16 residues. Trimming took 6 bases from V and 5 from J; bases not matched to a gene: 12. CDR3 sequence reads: CASRSNVAGGHNEQFF. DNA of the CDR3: TGTGCCAGCAGATCTAACGTGGCGGGGGGCCACAATGAGCAGTTCTTC.